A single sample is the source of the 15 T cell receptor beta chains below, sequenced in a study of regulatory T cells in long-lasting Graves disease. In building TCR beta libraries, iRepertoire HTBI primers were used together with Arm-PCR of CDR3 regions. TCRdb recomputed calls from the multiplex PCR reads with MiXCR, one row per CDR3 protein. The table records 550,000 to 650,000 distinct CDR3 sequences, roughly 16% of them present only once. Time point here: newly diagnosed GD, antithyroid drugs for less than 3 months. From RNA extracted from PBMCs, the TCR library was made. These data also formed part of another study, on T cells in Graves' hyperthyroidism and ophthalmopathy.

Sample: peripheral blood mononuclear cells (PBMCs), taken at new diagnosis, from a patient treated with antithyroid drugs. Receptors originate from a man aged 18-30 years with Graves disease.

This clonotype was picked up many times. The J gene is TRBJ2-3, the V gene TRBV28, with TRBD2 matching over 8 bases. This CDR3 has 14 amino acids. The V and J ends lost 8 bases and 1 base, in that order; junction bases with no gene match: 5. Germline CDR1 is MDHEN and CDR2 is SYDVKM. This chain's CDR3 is CASLPAGGTDTQYF. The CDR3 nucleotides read TGTGCCAGCCTGCCAGCGGGGGGCACAGATACGCAGTATTTT.

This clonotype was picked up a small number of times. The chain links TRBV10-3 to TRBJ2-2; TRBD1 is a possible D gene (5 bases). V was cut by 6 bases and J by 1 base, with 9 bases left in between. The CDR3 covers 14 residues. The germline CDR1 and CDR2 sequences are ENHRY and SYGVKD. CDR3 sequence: CAIRDMMNTGELFF. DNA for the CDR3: TGTGCCATCAGGGACATGATGAACACCGGGGAGCTGTTTTTT.

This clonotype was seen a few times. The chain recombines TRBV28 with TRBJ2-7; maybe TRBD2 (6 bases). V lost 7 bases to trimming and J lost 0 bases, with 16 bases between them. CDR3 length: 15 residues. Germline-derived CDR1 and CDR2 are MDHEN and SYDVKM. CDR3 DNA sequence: TGTGCCAGCATTGGGGGGTCCCTCACCTCCTACGAGCAGTACTTC. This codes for CASIGGSLTSYEQYF.

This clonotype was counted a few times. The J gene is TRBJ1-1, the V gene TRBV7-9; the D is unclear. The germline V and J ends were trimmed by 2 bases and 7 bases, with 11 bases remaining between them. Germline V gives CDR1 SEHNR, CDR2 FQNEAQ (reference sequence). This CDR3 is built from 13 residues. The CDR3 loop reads CASSLPPAGEAFF. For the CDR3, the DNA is TGTGCCAGCAGCTTACCGCCGGCAGGTGAAGCTTTCTTT.

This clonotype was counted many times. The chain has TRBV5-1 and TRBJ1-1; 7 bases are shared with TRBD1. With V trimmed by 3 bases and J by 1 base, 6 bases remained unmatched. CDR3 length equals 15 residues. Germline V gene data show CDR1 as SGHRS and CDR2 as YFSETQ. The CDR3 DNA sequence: TGCGCCAGCAGCTCACAGGGGAACGGGAACACTGAAGCTTTCTTT. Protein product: CASSSQGNGNTEAFF.

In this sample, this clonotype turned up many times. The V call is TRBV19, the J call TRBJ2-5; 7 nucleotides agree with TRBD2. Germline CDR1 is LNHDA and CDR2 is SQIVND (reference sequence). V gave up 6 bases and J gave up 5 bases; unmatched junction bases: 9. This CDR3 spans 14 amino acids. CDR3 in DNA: TGTGCCAGTAGCTCAGCGGGAAGCTACGAGACCCAGTACTTC. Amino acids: CASSSAGSYETQYF.

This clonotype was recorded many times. The CDR3 sequence: CASSLGGNPNEQFF. CDR3 DNA: TGTGCCAGCAGCTTAGGCGGGAACCCAAATGAGCAGTTCTTC. This chain uses TRBV11-2 with TRBJ2-1; D is possibly TRBD2 (6 bases). Germline V gene sequence: CDR1 SGHAT, CDR2 FQNNGV. The CDR3 has 14 residues. The V end was cut by 1 base, the J end by 7 bases, with 11 bases between.

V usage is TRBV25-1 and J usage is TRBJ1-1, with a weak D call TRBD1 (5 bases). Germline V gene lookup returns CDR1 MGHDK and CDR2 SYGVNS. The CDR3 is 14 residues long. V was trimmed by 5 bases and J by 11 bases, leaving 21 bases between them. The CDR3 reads CASSTGTGQLLAFF. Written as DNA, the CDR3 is TGTGCCAGCAGTACCGGGACGGGGCAGCTATTGGCTTTCTTT.

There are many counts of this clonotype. Here the CDR3 DNA reads TGTGCCAGCGGATACGACAGGGGGCGTGTGGATTCACCCCTCCACTTT. Amino acid sequence: CASGYDRGRVDSPLHF. This chain joins TRBV28 and TRBJ1-6; TRBD1 matches 10 bases. Germline CDR1 is MDHEN and CDR2 is SYDVKM. This CDR3 contains 16 residues. Trimming took 8 bases from V and 8 from J; bases not matched to a gene: 12.

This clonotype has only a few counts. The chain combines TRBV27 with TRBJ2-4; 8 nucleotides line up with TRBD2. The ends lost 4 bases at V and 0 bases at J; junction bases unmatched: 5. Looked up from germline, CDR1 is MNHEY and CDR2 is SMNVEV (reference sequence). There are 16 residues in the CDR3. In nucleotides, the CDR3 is TGTGCCAGCAGTTCTACTAGCGGCATAGCCAAAAACATTCAGTACTTC. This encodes CASSSTSGIAKNIQYF.

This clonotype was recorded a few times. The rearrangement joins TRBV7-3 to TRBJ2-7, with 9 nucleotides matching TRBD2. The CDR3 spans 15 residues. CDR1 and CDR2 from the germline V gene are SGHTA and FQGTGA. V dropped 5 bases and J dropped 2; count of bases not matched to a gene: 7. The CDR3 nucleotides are TGTGCCAGCAGCCAAGCGGGGGGATTAACCTACGAGCAGTACTTC. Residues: CASSQAGGLTYEQYF.

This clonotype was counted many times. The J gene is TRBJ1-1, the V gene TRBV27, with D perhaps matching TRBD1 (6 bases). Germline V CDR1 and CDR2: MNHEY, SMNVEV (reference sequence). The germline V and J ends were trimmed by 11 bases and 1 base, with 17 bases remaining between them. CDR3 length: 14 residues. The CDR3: CASREGGENTEAFF. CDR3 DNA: TGTGCCTCTCGAGAGGGGGGCGAGAACACTGAAGCTTTCTTT.

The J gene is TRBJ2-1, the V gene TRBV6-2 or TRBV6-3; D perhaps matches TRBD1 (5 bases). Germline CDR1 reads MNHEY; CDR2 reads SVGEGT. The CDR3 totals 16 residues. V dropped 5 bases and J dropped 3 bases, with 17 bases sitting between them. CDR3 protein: CASSEQAFRSYNEQFF. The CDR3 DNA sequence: TGTGCCAGCAGTGAACAGGCCTTCCGGAGCTACAATGAGCAGTTCTTC.

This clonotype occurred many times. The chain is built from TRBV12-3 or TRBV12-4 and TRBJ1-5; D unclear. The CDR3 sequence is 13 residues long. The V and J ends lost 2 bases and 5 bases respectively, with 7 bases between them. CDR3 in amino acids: CASSLNGYQPQHF. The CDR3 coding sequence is TGTGCCAGCAGTTTAAACGGTTATCAGCCCCAGCATTTT.

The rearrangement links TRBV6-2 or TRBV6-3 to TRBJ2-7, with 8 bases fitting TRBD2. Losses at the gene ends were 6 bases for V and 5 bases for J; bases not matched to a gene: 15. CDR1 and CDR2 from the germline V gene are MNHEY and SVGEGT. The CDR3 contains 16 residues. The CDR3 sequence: CASSFRLARTPHEQYF. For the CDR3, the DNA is TGTGCCAGCAGCTTCCGACTAGCGAGGACCCCCCACGAGCAGTACTTC.